What follows is one TCR beta chain and its context. The data derive from a study of blood T cell repertoires in COVID-19. In the study overall: COVID-19 samples collected from the United States, Italy and Spain covered acute and convalescent phases. Sources were T cells, B-cell-depleted T cells, or PBMCs; the material itself was cDNA or gDNA.

Methods used by the authors: Using reference gene primer amplification, nucleated cell counts were estimated. Repertoires were generated with immunoSEQ multiplex PCR, while TCRdb's copy carries only in-frame clones and drops some. V and J calls and clone size are as listed in that table; D and trimming were resolved from the DNA. The table records around 190,000 clones, approximately 83% of them present only once. The specimen was peripheral blood. This receptor was taken from a middle-aged man with active or convalescent COVID-19.

The CDR3 here is CASSSWEAGGTDTQYF. The CDR3 DNA follows: TGTGCCAGCAGCTCCTGGGAAGCGGGGGGCACAGATACGCAGTATTTT. The gene calls are TRBV11-3 and TRBJ2-3; TRBD2 matches at 8 bases. The CDR3 loop spans 16 amino acids. V lost 4 bases to trimming and J lost 1 base; unmatched junction nucleotides: 7. The germline V gene has CDR1 SGHNT and CDR2 YENEEA.